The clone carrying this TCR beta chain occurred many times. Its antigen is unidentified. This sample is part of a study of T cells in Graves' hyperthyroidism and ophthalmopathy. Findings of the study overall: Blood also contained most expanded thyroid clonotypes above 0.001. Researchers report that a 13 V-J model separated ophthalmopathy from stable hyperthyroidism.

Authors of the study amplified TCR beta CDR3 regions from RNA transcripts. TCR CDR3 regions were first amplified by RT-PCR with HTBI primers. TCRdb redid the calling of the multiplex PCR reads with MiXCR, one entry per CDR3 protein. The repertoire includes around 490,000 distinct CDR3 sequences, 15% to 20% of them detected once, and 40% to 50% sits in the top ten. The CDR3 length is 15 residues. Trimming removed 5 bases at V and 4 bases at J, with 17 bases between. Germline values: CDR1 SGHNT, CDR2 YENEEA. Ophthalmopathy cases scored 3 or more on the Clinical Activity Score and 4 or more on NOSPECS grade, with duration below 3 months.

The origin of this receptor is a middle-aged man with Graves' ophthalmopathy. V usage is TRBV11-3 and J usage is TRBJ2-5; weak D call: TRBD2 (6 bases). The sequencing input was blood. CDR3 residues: CASSAEGIKGETQYF. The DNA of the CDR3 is TGTGCCAGCAGCGCGGAGGGGATAAAGGGAGAGACCCAGTACTTC.